This T cell receptor (beta chain) was captured by sequencing in a study of regulatory T cells in long-lasting Graves disease. For the study at large: The study counted Graves' disease as persistent given over 5 years of antithyroid drugs and positive TSH receptor antibodies.

Looked up from germline, CDR1 is WNHNN and CDR2 is SYGVQD (reference sequence). V was clipped by 2 bases and J by 4 bases, with 8 bases between them. CDR3 length: 13 residues. The TCR beta library used iRepertoire HTBI primers with Arm-PCR amplification of CDR3. Via MiXCR, TCRdb re-called the multiplex PCR reads, giving one row per CDR3 protein. The table shows 350,000 to 500,000 distinct CDR3 sequences, with around 20% occurring only once. Study-level points and caveats: Persistent disease was characterized by preferential usage of TRBV28, TRBJ1-2 and TRBJ2-5. TCR diversity in persistent Graves' patients was below that of newly diagnosed ones. Fewer public clonotypes were shared by new patients (966) than by persistent patients (2,741).

Documented time point: persistent/refractory GD, antithyroid drugs over 5 years with positive TRAb. PBMC RNA was the source of the TCR library. This clonotype was seen repeatedly, ten times or more. Antigen: not known. The rearrangement uses TRBV10-1 and TRBJ2-5; the D gene could be TRBD1 or TRBD2 (5 bases each). This sample comprised peripheral blood mononuclear cells (PBMCs), obtained when the disease was refractory, from a patient treated with antithyroid drugs. The receptor was isolated from a female donor with Graves disease. The chain's CDR3 is CASSEARGETQYF. CDR3 DNA: TGCGCCAGCAGTGAGGCGAGGGGAGAGACCCAGTACTTC.